The 32 T cell receptor beta chains reported below all come from one sample, sequenced in a study of cytomegalovirus exposure and HLA in healthy donors. PCR employed 60 Vbeta and 13 Jbeta primers. The assay was immunoSEQ multiplex PCR, and TCRdb's table has in-frame clones only and misses some. Its clone listing holds about 110,000 clones. Sequenced input: PBMCs. These receptors all stem from a man younger than 35 in good health and CMV-seronegative.

The V gene is TRBV10-3, the J gene TRBJ1-6; 7 nucleotides agree with TRBD1. V was clipped by 4 bases and J by 10 bases; unmatched bases: 7. Looked up from germline, CDR1 is ENHRY and CDR2 is SYGVKD. The CDR3 sequence is 14 residues long. The CDR3 sequence: CAISGGTDSSPLHF. The CDR3 coding sequence is TGTGCCATCAGTGGGGGGACAGACTCCTCACCCCTCCACTTT.

V usage is TRBV27 and J usage is TRBJ1-1; a weak D match, TRBD1 (6 bases). This CDR3 contains 14 residues. The V end was cut by 5 bases, the J end by 1 base, with 11 bases between. CDR1 and CDR2 (germline): MNHEY, SMNVEV (reference sequence). DNA for the CDR3: TGTGCCAGCAGTCTGGGACATCGGAACACTGAAGCTTTCTTT. Protein: CASSLGHRNTEAFF.

The chain links TRBV4-1 to TRBJ1-3, with a possible D match to TRBD1 (6 bases). Trimming took off 1 base at V and 2 bases at J, with 9 bases between the two ends. Germline CDR1 and CDR2: MGHRA and YSYEKL. The CDR3 runs to 15 residues. DNA of the CDR3: TGCGCCAGCAGCCAAGGGGACAATCCTGGAAACACCATATATTTT. The encoded protein is CASSQGDNPGNTIYF.

The J gene is TRBJ1-2, the V gene TRBV6-1; TRBD1 might be the D (5 bases). The V end was cut by 7 bases, the J end by 5 bases, with 8 bases between. In germline, CDR1 is MNHNS, CDR2 SASEGT. The CDR3 is 11 amino acids. This chain's CDR3 is CASMGGYGYTF. The CDR3, as DNA: TGTGCCAGCATGGGGGGGTATGGCTACACCTTC.

The chain carries TRBV5-1 and TRBJ2-3, with 11 bases aligning to TRBD1. J gave up 4 bases and V 4 bases, and 11 bases lay outside the gene matches. The CDR3 totals 17 residues. Germline CDR1 SGHRS, CDR2 YFSETQ. CDR3 in amino acids: CASSHIGQGANPDTQYF. The CDR3 bases are TGCGCCAGCAGCCATATAGGACAGGGGGCAAATCCAGATACGCAGTATTTT. Based on the CDR3 plus reference TRBV5-1 and TRBJ2-3, the full variable domain is KAGVTQTPRYLIKTRGQQVTLSCSPISGHRSVSWYQQTPGQGLQFLFEYFSETQRNKGNFPGRFSGRQFSNSRSEMNVSTLELGDSALYLCASSHIGQGANPDTQYFGPGTRLTVL.

The rearrangement joins TRBV5-1 to TRBJ2-3; D gene uncertain. The CDR3 sequence is 14 residues long. V was cut by 2 bases and J by 6 bases, with 13 bases left in between. The germline V gene encodes CDR1 SGHRS and CDR2 YFSETQ. The CDR3 sequence is CASSFQFLPDTQYF. The CDR3 DNA is TGCGCCAGCAGCTTCCAGTTTCTCCCCGATACGCAGTATTTT. Supplemented by reference TRBV5-1 and TRBJ2-3, the full variable domain reads KAGVTQTPRYLIKTRGQQVTLSCSPISGHRSVSWYQQTPGQGLQFLFEYFSETQRNKGNFPGRFSGRQFSNSRSEMNVSTLELGDSALYLCASSFQFLPDTQYFGPGTRLTVL.

The chain uses TRBV9 and TRBJ2-7; 9 nucleotides agree with TRBD1. The CDR3 has 13 residues. Germline lookup yields CDR1 SGDLS and CDR2 YYNGEE. Germline trimming cut 3 bases from V and 6 bases from J; bases unmatched to any gene: 4. The CDR3 here is CASSGTGGREQYF. The CDR3 region has the DNA TGTGCCAGCAGCGGTACAGGGGGCCGCGAGCAGTACTTC.

The chain recombines TRBV4-1 with TRBJ2-2; possibly TRBD2 for D (6 bases). The CDR3 runs to 15 residues. In germline, CDR1 is MGHRA, CDR2 YSYEKL. The V end lost 1 base, the J end lost 2 bases, and 8 bases lay between the germline ends. CDR3 nucleotide sequence: TGCGCCAGCAGCCAAGGCGGGGCTAACACCGGGGAGCTGTTTTTT. It yields the protein CASSQGGANTGELFF.

V usage is TRBV30 and J usage is TRBJ1-5; TRBD1 matches at 8 bases. CDR1 and CDR2 (germline): GTSNPN, SVGIG (reference sequence). V shed 4 bases, J shed 6 bases, and the junction held 11 bases outside the gene matches. The CDR3 is 15 residues long. The CDR3 DNA sequence: TGTGCCTGGACTCCAGGGGGCATCGGAGGTCAGCCCCAGCATTTT. This codes for CAWTPGGIGGQPQHF.

The CDR3 reads CASSSTGTYGYTF. DNA for the CDR3: TGTGCCAGCAGCTCGACAGGAACCTATGGCTACACCTTC. The chain couples TRBV7-2 to TRBJ1-2; a weak D match, TRBD1 (6 bases). V was cut by 4 bases and J by 4 bases, with 10 bases left in between. This CDR3 region has 13 residues. Germline-derived CDR1 and CDR2 are SGHTA and FQGNSA. Full variable domain (missing parts from reference TRBV7-2 and TRBJ1-2): GAGVSQSPSNKVTEKGKDVELRCDPISGHTALYWYRQSLGQGLEFLIYFQGNSAPDKSGLPSDRFSAERTGGSVSTLTIQRTQQEDSAVYLCASSSTGTYGYTFGSGTRLTVV.

The chain joins TRBV7-3 to TRBJ2-7; TRBD2 might be the D (7 bases). Trimming cost V 3 bases and J 5 bases, with 17 bases left between them. The CDR3 runs 15 residues. Germline CDR1 is SGHTA and CDR2 is FQGTGA. The CDR3 DNA reads as TGTGCCAGCAGCTTTCGATCGGGGGGCCCGGACGAGCAGTACTTC. Translation gives CASSFRSGGPDEQYF.

This sequence joins TRBV6-1 and TRBJ1-2; TRBD1 aligns across 8 bases. V gave up 2 bases and J gave up 0 bases; unmatched junction bases: 5. Germline V gives CDR1 MNHNS, CDR2 SASEGT. The length of the CDR3 is 16 residues. This CDR3 is CASSERLQGANYGYTF. The CDR3 coding sequence is TGTGCCAGCAGTGAACGCCTACAGGGGGCTAACTATGGCTACACCTTC.

The chain combines TRBV5-6 with TRBJ1-1; perhaps TRBD1 as D (5 bases). Trimming left V 0 bases short and J 4 bases short, with 10 bases between. In germline, CDR1 is SGHDT, CDR2 YYEEEE. The CDR3 runs 14 residues. The CDR3: CASSLGGLGTEAFF. The CDR3 DNA reads TGTGCCAGCAGCTTGGGGGGCCTCGGCACTGAAGCTTTCTTT.

The chain couples TRBV9 to TRBJ1-1, with D unresolved. The CDR3 is 13 amino acids. Germline CDR1 and CDR2: SGDLS and YYNGEE. V was pared by 3 bases and J by 0 bases, with 6 bases between. This chain's CDR3 is CASSAQMNTEAFF. The CDR3 bases are TGTGCCAGCAGCGCCCAAATGAACACTGAAGCTTTCTTT.

V is TRBV5-1 and J is TRBJ1-4; D uncertain. V dropped 0 bases and J dropped 2 bases, with 11 bases sitting between them. This CDR3 spans 16 amino acids. Per the germline V gene, CDR1 is SGHRS and CDR2 is YFSETQ. CDR3 nucleotides: TGCGCCAGCAGCTTGGCCGCTTCCGGGACTAATGAAAAACTGTTTTTT. It yields the protein CASSLAASGTNEKLFF.

The V call is TRBV19, the J call TRBJ1-3; no clear D gene. V dropped 11 bases and J dropped 0 bases, with 17 bases sitting between them. The CDR3 sequence is 15 residues long. CDR1 is LNHDA, CDR2 SQIVND, per germline (reference sequence). CDR3 protein: CAVRRNPSSGNTIYF. The CDR3, as DNA: TGTGCCGTCCGGAGGAACCCCAGCTCTGGAAACACCATATATTTT.

The chain couples TRBV7-2 to TRBJ2-5, with D possibly matching TRBD2 (5 bases). Germline values: CDR1 SGHTA, CDR2 FQGNSA. This CDR3 spans 16 amino acids. Between the trimmed V and J ends, which lost 1 base and 1 base, there was a span of 13 bases. The CDR3 spells CASSLVGLAAQETQYF. In DNA, the CDR3 is TGTGCCAGCAGCTTAGTGGGCCTAGCAGCCCAAGAGACCCAGTACTTC. The full variable domain, with the rest looked up from reference TRBV7-2 and TRBJ2-5, is GAGVSQSPSNKVTEKGKDVELRCDPISGHTALYWYRQSLGQGLEFLIYFQGNSAPDKSGLPSDRFSAERTGGSVSTLTIQRTQQEDSAVYLCASSLVGLAAQETQYFGPGTRLLVL.

The chain uses TRBV9 and TRBJ2-7, with 11 bases that match TRBD1. J gave up 5 bases and V 4 bases, and 8 bases lay outside the gene matches. This CDR3 contains 15 residues. CDR1 and CDR2 (germline): SGDLS, YYNGEE. The CDR3 DNA reads as TGTGCCAGCAGCCCAACAGGGACAGGGGGGAACGAGCAGTACTTC. Amino acids: CASSPTGTGGNEQYF.

The chain couples TRBV28 to TRBJ2-7, with TRBD1 matching 7 bases. The CDR3 covers 14 residues. V gave up 6 bases and J gave up 0 bases; unmatched junction bases: 5. The germline V gene encodes CDR1 MDHEN and CDR2 SYDVKM. The CDR3 DNA reads as TGTGCCAGCAGAGACGGGACAGTCTCCTACGAGCAGTACTTC. Translated: CASRDGTVSYEQYF.

This chain links TRBV2 with TRBJ2-7, with 7 bases fitting TRBD1. After removal of 8 bases from V and 1 base from J, the junction contained 5 bases not matched to a gene. Germline lookup yields CDR1 SNHLY and CDR2 FYNNEI. The CDR3 consists of 13 residues. In DNA form, the CDR3 reads TGTGCCAGCGGCAGACAGGGATCCTACGAGCAGTACTTC. Amino acid sequence: CASGRQGSYEQYF.

CDR3: CASTPGTSGTYTGELFF. The CDR3 DNA reads as TGTGCCAGCACCCCTGGTACTAGCGGGACCTACACCGGGGAGCTGTTTTTT. The rearrangement joins TRBV7-6 to TRBJ2-2; TRBD2 matches 10 bases. Trimming at V came to 7 bases and at J to 3 bases, leaving 11 bases not matched to a gene. This CDR3 contains 17 residues. Germline-derived CDR1 and CDR2 are SGHVS and FNYEAQ.

The chain is built from TRBV5-1 and TRBJ2-2, with 7 bases lining up with TRBD1. CDR3 length: 15 amino acids. Germline CDR1 is SGHRS and CDR2 is YFSETQ. With 0 bases clipped from V and 3 bases from J, the junction kept 2 bases outside the gene matches. Here the CDR3 reads CASSLAGTDTGELFF. The CDR3 nucleotides are TGCGCCAGCAGCTTGGCTGGGACAGACACCGGGGAGCTGTTTTTT.

The rearrangement links TRBV6-5 to TRBJ2-1, with D possibly matching TRBD2 (6 bases). The CDR3 is made up of 13 amino acids. Germline V gene lookup returns CDR1 MNHEY and CDR2 SVGAGI. The V and J ends lost 6 bases and 2 bases respectively, with 8 bases between them. The CDR3 spells CASRPSAYNEQFF. CDR3 nucleotide sequence: TGTGCCAGCAGACCTAGCGCCTACAATGAGCAGTTCTTC.

The chain carries TRBV18 and TRBJ2-5; 11 bases match TRBD2. Looked up from germline, CDR1 is KGHSH and CDR2 is LQKENI. Trimming at V came to 4 bases and at J to 5 bases, leaving 6 bases not matched to a gene. CDR3 length equals 15 residues. DNA for the CDR3: TGTGCCAGCTCACTCCCTAGCGGGAGGAGGGAGACCCAGTACTTC. Translating gives CASSLPSGRRETQYF.

In DNA, the CDR3 is TGTGCCAGCAGCTTAGCGGTCACAGTAACCTACGAGCAGTACTTC. This codes for CASSLAVTVTYEQYF. This chain uses TRBV7-9 with TRBJ2-7; D remains unclear. The CDR3 consists of 15 residues. Germline V gene data show CDR1 as SEHNR and CDR2 as FQNEAQ (reference sequence). The V end was cut by 0 bases, the J end by 2 bases, with 11 bases between. Full variable domain (remainder filled in from reference TRBV7-9 and TRBJ2-7): DTGVSQNPRHKITKRGQNVTFRCDPISEHNRLYWYRQTLGQGPEFLTYFQNEAQLEKSRLLSDRFSAERPKGSFSTLEIQRTEQGDSAMYLCASSLAVTVTYEQYFGPGTRLTVT.

Here the CDR3 reads CASSTGLAGYNEQFF. The CDR3 coding sequence is TGCGCCAGCAGCACTGGACTAGCGGGTTACAATGAGCAGTTCTTC. The chain joins TRBV5-1 to TRBJ2-1, with TRBD2 matching over 11 bases. The CDR3 runs 15 residues. Germline loops: CDR1 SGHRS, CDR2 YFSETQ. Trimming cost V 4 bases and J 4 bases; bases outside gene matches: 4.

The gene calls are TRBV6-6 and TRBJ2-7; 12 positions agree with TRBD2. Germline loops: CDR1 MNHNY, CDR2 SVGAGI (reference sequence). Unmatched junction bases numbered 15, after V lost 8 bases and J lost 7 bases. CDR3 length: 16 amino acids. DNA of the CDR3: TGTGCCAGCGCAAACCCCCTAGCGGGGGGGGCCGTAGAGCAGTACTTC. This gives the protein CASANPLAGGAVEQYF.

The rearrangement links TRBV6-5 to TRBJ2-7; 10 positions agree with TRBD1. The CDR3 is 15 residues long. V lost 6 bases, J lost 4 bases, and 9 bases stayed unmatched. The germline V gene encodes CDR1 MNHEY and CDR2 SVGAGI. CDR3 nucleotides: TGTGCCAGCAGAACCTCCGGGACAGGGGTTTACGAGCAGTACTTC. Translating it yields CASRTSGTGVYEQYF.

The chain uses TRBV5-4 and TRBJ2-7; D not resolved. The CDR3 runs to 15 residues. Germline V lookup: CDR1 SGHNT, CDR2 YYREEE (reference sequence). With 3 bases removed from V and 6 bases from J, the gap between germline ends came to 19 bases. This CDR3 is CASSWPQASRSEQYF. The CDR3 coding sequence is TGTGCCAGCAGCTGGCCCCAAGCGTCGAGAAGCGAGCAGTACTTC.

This rearrangement joins TRBV6-1 to TRBJ1-5; D perhaps matches TRBD1 (6 bases). Germline V lookup: CDR1 MNHNS, CDR2 SASEGT. The V and J ends lost 11 bases and 4 bases respectively, with 21 bases between them. CDR3 length: 15 residues. CDR3 nucleotides: TGTGCCTCTCACTCCGGGGGGGCGCGGAATCAGCCCCAGCATTTT. Protein sequence: CASHSGGARNQPQHF.

The chain is built from TRBV10-1 and TRBJ2-5, with 9 nucleotides matching TRBD1. CDR3 length: 12 residues. V lost 4 bases and J lost 13; bases outside the gene matches: 7. The germline V gene encodes CDR1 WNHNN and CDR2 SYGVQD (reference sequence). The CDR3, as DNA: TGCGCCAGCAGTGTAACAGGGGGCGAGCGGTACTTC. Translating gives CASSVTGGERYF.

The chain is built from TRBV7-9 and TRBJ1-3; 10 positions agree with TRBD1. This CDR3 spans 19 amino acids. V dropped 5 bases and J dropped 3; count of bases not matched to a gene: 16. Germline CDR1 SEHNR, CDR2 FQNEAQ (reference sequence). The CDR3 coding sequence is TGTGCCAGCAGCGCCTGGACAGGGGGAAAAAGAGAGAGTGGAAACACCATATATTTT. Residues: CASSAWTGGKRESGNTIYF.